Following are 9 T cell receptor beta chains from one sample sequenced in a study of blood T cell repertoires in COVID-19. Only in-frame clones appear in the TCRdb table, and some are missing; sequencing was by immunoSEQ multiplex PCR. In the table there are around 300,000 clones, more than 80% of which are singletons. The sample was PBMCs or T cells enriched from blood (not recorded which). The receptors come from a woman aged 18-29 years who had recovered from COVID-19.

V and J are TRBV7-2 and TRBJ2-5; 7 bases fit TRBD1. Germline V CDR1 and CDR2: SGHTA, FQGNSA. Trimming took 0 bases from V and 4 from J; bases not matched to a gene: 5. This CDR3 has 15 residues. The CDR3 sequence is CASSLAGGLVETQYF. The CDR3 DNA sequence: TGTGCCAGCAGCTTAGCAGGGGGCTTGGTAGAGACCCAGTACTTC.

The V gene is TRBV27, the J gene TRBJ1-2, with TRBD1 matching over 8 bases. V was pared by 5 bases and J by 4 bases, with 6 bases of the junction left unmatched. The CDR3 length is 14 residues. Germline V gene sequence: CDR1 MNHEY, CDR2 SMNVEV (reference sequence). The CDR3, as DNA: TGTGCCAGCAGTGGATTAGACAGGGGCTATGGCTACACCTTC. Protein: CASSGLDRGYGYTF.

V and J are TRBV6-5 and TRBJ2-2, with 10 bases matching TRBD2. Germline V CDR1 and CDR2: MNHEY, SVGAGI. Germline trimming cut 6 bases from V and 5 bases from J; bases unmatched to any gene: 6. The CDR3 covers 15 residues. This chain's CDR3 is CASRTGTSATGELFF. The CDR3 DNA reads TGTGCCAGCAGGACCGGGACTAGCGCTACCGGGGAGCTGTTTTTT.

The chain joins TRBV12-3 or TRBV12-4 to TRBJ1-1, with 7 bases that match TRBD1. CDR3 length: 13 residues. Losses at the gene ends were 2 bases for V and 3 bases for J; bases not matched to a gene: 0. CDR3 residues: CASSLQGDTEAFF. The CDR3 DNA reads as TGTGCCAGCAGTTTACAGGGGGACACTGAAGCTTTCTTT.

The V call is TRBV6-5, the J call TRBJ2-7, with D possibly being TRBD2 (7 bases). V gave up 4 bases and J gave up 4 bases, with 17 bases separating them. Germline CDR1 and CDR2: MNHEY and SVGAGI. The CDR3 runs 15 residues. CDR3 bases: TGTGCCAGCAGTTTGTTGGGGGGGCAATTTTACGAGCAGTACTTC. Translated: CASSLLGGQFYEQYF.

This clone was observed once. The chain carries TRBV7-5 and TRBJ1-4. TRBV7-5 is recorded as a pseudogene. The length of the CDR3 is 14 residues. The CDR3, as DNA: TGTGCCAGAAGCTTGGAGCCTACCAGTGAAAAACTGTTTTTT. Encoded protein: CARSLEPTSEKLFF.

The CDR3 DNA reads as TGTGCCAGCAGCGTAGCTGCGATACCCTCCTACGAGCAGTACTTC. Translated: CASSVAAIPSYEQYF. The rearrangement uses TRBV9 and TRBJ2-7, with unresolved D. The CDR3 contains 15 residues. With 0 bases removed from V and 0 bases from J, the gap between germline ends came to 10 bases. The germline gives CDR1 SGDLS, CDR2 YYNGEE.

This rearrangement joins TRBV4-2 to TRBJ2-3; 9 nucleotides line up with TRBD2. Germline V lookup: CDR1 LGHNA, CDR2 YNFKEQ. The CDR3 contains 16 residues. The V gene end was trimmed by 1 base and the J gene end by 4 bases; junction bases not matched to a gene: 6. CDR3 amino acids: CASSQVPAGGPDTQYF. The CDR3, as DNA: TGTGCCAGCAGCCAAGTCCCCGCGGGGGGGCCAGATACGCAGTATTTT.

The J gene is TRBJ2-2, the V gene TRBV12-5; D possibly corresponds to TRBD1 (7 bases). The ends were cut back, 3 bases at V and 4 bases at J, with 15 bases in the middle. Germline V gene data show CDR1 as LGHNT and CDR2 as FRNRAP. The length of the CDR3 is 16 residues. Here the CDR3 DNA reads TGTGCTAGTGGTTTCTCGGGGACAGCGGGCACCGGGGAGCTGTTTTTT. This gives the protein CASGFSGTAGTGELFF.